These 3 T cell receptor beta chains originate from one sample sequenced in a study of regulatory T cells in long-lasting Graves disease. Stated time point: newly diagnosed GD, antithyroid drugs for less than 3 months. The TCR library was made from RNA extracted from PBMCs. The TCR beta library used iRepertoire HTBI primers with Arm-PCR amplification of CDR3. TCRdb ran MiXCR on the multiplex PCR reads and lists one entry per CDR3 protein. The sample includes some 410,000 distinct CDR3 sequences, roughly 15% of them seen just once. These sequences were also reported in another study, on T cells in Graves' hyperthyroidism and ophthalmopathy.

The sequenced sample was peripheral blood mononuclear cells (PBMCs), obtained at new diagnosis, from a patient treated with antithyroid drugs. These receptors all come from a young woman with Graves disease.

The chain combines TRBV4-2 with TRBJ2-1, with D perhaps TRBD1 (6 bases). This CDR3 is 18 amino acids long. Deletions cut 10 bases from V and 0 bases from J, with 25 bases between. Germline V gives CDR1 LGHNA, CDR2 YNFKEQ. CDR3 coding DNA: TGTGCCATAGGGTCGGTGGGCCCCAGGGGAAGCTCCTACAATGAGCAGTTCTTC. This sequence encodes CAIGSVGPRGSSYNEQFF.

This clonotype came up many times. This chain joins TRBV24-1 and TRBJ2-3; 9 bases fit TRBD2. This CDR3 has 15 amino acids. Trimming removed 5 bases from V and 1 base from J; junction bases left unmatched: 3. Germline V lookup: CDR1 KGHDR, CDR2 SFDVKD. The CDR3 bases are TGTGCCACCAGTGCACTAGCGGGCGGCACAGATACGCAGTATTTT. Amino acid sequence: CATSALAGGTDTQYF.

In this sample, this clonotype turned up many times. V usage is TRBV28 and J usage is TRBJ1-2; perhaps TRBD1 as D (5 bases). The CDR3 contains 12 residues. The germline V and J ends were trimmed by 2 bases and 7 bases, with 8 bases remaining between them. Per germline, CDR1 MDHEN and CDR2 SYDVKM. For the CDR3, the DNA is TGTGCCAGCAGTTTACGAAGGGGTGGCTACACCTTC. Translating it yields CASSLRRGGYTF.